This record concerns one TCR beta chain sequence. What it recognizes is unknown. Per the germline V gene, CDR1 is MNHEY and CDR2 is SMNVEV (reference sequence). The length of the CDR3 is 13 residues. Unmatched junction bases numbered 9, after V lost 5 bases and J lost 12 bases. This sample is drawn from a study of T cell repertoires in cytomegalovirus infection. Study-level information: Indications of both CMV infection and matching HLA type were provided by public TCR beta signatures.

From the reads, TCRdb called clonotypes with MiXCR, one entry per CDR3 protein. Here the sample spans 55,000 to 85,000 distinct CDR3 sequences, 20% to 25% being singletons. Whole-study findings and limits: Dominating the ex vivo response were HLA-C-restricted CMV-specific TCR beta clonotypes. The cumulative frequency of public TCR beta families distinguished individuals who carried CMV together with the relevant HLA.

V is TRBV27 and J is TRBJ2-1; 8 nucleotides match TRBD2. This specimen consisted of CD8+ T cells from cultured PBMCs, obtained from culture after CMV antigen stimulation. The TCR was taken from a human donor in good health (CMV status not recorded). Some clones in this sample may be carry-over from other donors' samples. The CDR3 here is CASSIGTSWGQFF. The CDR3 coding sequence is TGTGCCAGCAGTATCGGGACTAGTTGGGGGCAGTTCTTC.